This passage covers 20 T cell receptor beta chains from one sample sequenced in a study of PD-1 blockade in mismatch repair-deficient tumors. Profiled with immunoSEQ multiplex PCR; TCRdb holds only in-frame clones, not every one. The data contain around 25,000 clones, 84% of them singletons. The material sequenced was PBMCs, taken before pembrolizumab treatment. These receptors were taken from an adult with mismatch repair-deficient cancer.

The chain employs TRBV29-1 and TRBJ1-1, with a possible D match to TRBD1 (6 bases). The V end lost 3 bases, the J end lost 1 base, and 9 bases lay between the germline ends. This CDR3 region has 13 residues. Looked up from germline, CDR1 is SQVTM and CDR2 is ANQGSEA. This chain's CDR3 is CSVEETGNTEAFF. DNA of the CDR3: TGCAGCGTTGAGGAGACAGGGAACACTGAAGCTTTCTTT. The full variable domain, in which reference TRBV29-1 and TRBJ1-1 provide the parts outside the CDR3, is SAVISQKPSRDICQRGTSLTIQCQVDSQVTMMFWYRQQPGQSLTLIATANQGSEATYESGFVIDKFPISRPNLTFSTLTVSNMSPEDSSIYLCSVEETGNTEAFFGQGTRLTVV.

The rearrangement links TRBV9 to TRBJ2-3, with 8 bases matching TRBD2. The CDR3 extends over 17 amino acids. With 4 bases clipped from V and 1 base from J, the junction kept 11 bases outside the gene matches. The germline V gene has CDR1 SGDLS and CDR2 YYNGEE. CDR3: CASSPAGVEAGTDTQYF. CDR3 coding DNA: TGTGCCAGCAGCCCAGCGGGGGTGGAGGCTGGCACAGATACGCAGTATTTT. Full variable domain (rest looked up from reference TRBV9 and TRBJ2-3): DSGVTQTPKHLITATGQRVTLRCSPRSGDLSVYWYQQSLDQGLQFLIQYYNGEERAKGNILERFSAQQFPDLHSELNLSSLELGDSALYFCASSPAGVEAGTDTQYFGPGTRLTVL.

The chain recombines TRBV27 with TRBJ1-5, with D perhaps matching TRBD1 (6 bases). The CDR3 totals 16 residues. V lost 6 bases and J 0 bases, leaving 15 bases between the germline ends. Germline V gene sequence: CDR1 MNHEY, CDR2 SMNVEV (reference sequence). The CDR3 DNA reads as TGTGCCAGCAGAGCGGGACAAACATATAGCAATCAGCCCCAGCATTTT. Protein: CASRAGQTYSNQPQHF.

Only one count was recorded for this clone. The chain carries TRBV9 and TRBJ1-1; TRBD1 aligns across 7 bases. The CDR3 sequence is 15 residues long. The germline V gene has CDR1 SGDLS and CDR2 YYNGEE. J was trimmed by 4 bases and V by 1 base; bases with no gene match: 7. CDR3: CASSVLSGGSTEAFF. CDR3 nucleotides: TGTGCCAGCAGCGTACTTTCAGGGGGAAGCACTGAAGCTTTCTTT.

V usage is TRBV6-5 and J usage is TRBJ1-2, with 8 bases fitting TRBD1. CDR3 length: 15 amino acids. The V gene end was trimmed by 4 bases and the J gene end by 4 bases; junction bases not matched to a gene: 8. Germline V gene lookup returns CDR1 MNHEY and CDR2 SVGAGI. Here the CDR3 DNA reads TGTGCCAGCAGTTTAGTGGCAGGGGGCAGCTATGGCTACACCTTC. Translating it yields CASSLVAGGSYGYTF.

The V gene is TRBV9, the J gene TRBJ2-7, with TRBD2 matching 9 bases. The CDR3 totals 14 residues. CDR1 is SGDLS and CDR2 is YYNGEE in the germline V gene. Germline trimming cut 0 bases from V and 6 bases from J; bases unmatched to any gene: 4. For the CDR3, the DNA is TGTGCCAGCAGCGTAGACGGGACTAGCCGCGAGCAGTACTTC. Translated: CASSVDGTSREQYF.

The chain has TRBV28 and TRBJ1-4; TRBD1 is a possible D gene (6 bases). Trimming cost V 3 bases and J 8 bases, with 10 bases left between them. CDR1 and CDR2 (germline): MDHEN, SYDVKM. The CDR3 consists of 13 residues. The CDR3 reads CASSFLDSEKLFF. The CDR3 DNA is TGTGCCAGCAGTTTCCTGGACAGCGAAAAACTGTTTTTT.

The chain carries TRBV19 and TRBJ1-2, with no clear D. The germline gives CDR1 LNHDA, CDR2 SQIVND (reference sequence). Between the trimmed V and J ends, which lost 0 bases and 8 bases, there was a span of 13 bases. The CDR3 length is 14 residues. Here the CDR3 reads CASSIERTERGYTF. CDR3 nucleotide sequence: TGTGCCAGTAGTATAGAGAGAACAGAACGGGGCTACACCTTC. The whole variable domain, filled in from reference TRBV19 and TRBJ1-2, reads DGGITQSPKYLFRKEGQNVTLSCEQNLNHDAMYWYRQDPGQGLRLIYYSQIVNDFQKGDIAEGYSVSREKKESFPLTVTSAQKNPTAFYLCASSIERTERGYTFGSGTRLTVV.

V is TRBV2 and J is TRBJ1-3; D might be TRBD1 (5 bases). CDR1 is SNHLY, CDR2 FYNNEI, per germline. With 6 bases removed from V and 1 base from J, the gap between germline ends came to 10 bases. The CDR3 extends over 14 amino acids. CDR3 amino acids: CASRPQASGNTIYF. The CDR3 DNA reads TGTGCCAGCAGACCACAGGCTTCTGGAAACACCATATATTTT.

V usage is TRBV5-8 and J usage is TRBJ2-5, with 12 bases fitting TRBD2. CDR3 length: 17 residues. From germline, CDR1 is SGHTS and CDR2 YDEGEE. The ends lost 2 bases at V and 4 bases at J; junction bases unmatched: 9. The CDR3 sequence is CASSLSRLAGAGETQYF. Here the CDR3 DNA reads TGTGCCAGCAGCTTATCTCGACTAGCGGGAGCGGGAGAGACCCAGTACTTC.

The chain couples TRBV5-1 to TRBJ2-1; 8 bases fit TRBD1. The germline V gene encodes CDR1 SGHRS and CDR2 YFSETQ. Trimming cost V 0 bases and J 6 bases; bases outside gene matches: 2. The CDR3 loop spans 14 amino acids. This CDR3 reads CASSLGQGFNEQFF. CDR3 DNA: TGCGCCAGCAGCTTGGGACAGGGGTTCAATGAGCAGTTCTTC.

The chain carries TRBV6-5 and TRBJ2-2; D not resolved. Trimming took 0 bases from V and 5 from J, leaving 10 bases between them. In germline, CDR1 is MNHEY, CDR2 SVGAGI. The CDR3 sequence is 15 residues long. In DNA, the CDR3 is TGTGCCAGCAGTTACTCGATCCCCAGGACCGGGGAGCTGTTTTTT. The encoded protein is CASSYSIPRTGELFF.

This chain joins TRBV2 and TRBJ2-3; 9 bases are a match to TRBD1. The CDR3 extends over 15 amino acids. V lost 10 bases and J lost 0; bases outside the gene matches: 8. The germline CDR1 and CDR2 sequences are SNHLY and FYNNEI. CDR3 DNA: TGTGCCACGAAAACCGGGACAGGGAGCACAGATACGCAGTATTTT. Amino acids: CATKTGTGSTDTQYF.

This rearrangement joins TRBV10-3 to TRBJ1-1, with D possibly TRBD1 on 5 matching bases. Germline CDR1 is ENHRY and CDR2 is SYGVKD. Trimming removed 6 bases at V and 5 bases at J, with 13 bases between. The CDR3 consists of 13 residues. CDR3 nucleotides: TGTGCCATCAGGGAGACAGTTCGGACTGAAGCTTTCTTT. Its protein is CAIRETVRTEAFF.

In this sample, this clone turned up once. The V and J genes are TRBV5-1 and TRBJ2-1; TRBD1 matches 9 bases. J lost 5 bases, V lost 2 bases, and 5 bases had no gene match. Germline V gene data show CDR1 as SGHRS and CDR2 as YFSETQ. The CDR3 is 15 amino acids. CDR3 in amino acids: CASSFPGQGNNEQFF. CDR3 DNA: TGCGCCAGCAGCTTCCCGGGACAGGGTAACAATGAGCAGTTCTTC.

This rearrangement joins TRBV5-1 to TRBJ2-3; 7 nucleotides align to TRBD2. J was trimmed by 2 bases and V by 1 base; bases with no gene match: 7. This CDR3 is built from 16 residues. Germline CDR1 reads SGHRS; CDR2 reads YFSETQ. The CDR3 sequence is CASSLFGGRNTDTQYF. CDR3 in DNA: TGCGCCAGCAGCTTGTTTGGCGGGAGAAACACAGATACGCAGTATTTT.

V gene TRBV5-6 combines with J gene TRBJ2-5; weak D call: TRBD1 (6 bases). This CDR3 has 14 residues. CDR1 and CDR2 (germline): SGHDT, YYEEEE. Trimming removed 0 bases at V and 5 bases at J, with 11 bases between. CDR3 coding DNA: TGTGCCAGCAGCTTGGAGGCAGGGGATGAGACCCAGTACTTC. This codes for CASSLEAGDETQYF. Drawing the rest from reference TRBV5-6 and TRBJ2-5, the complete variable domain is DAGVTQSPTHLIKTRGQQVTLRCSPKSGHDTVSWYQQALGQGPQFIFQYYEEEERQRGNFPDRFSGHQFPNYSSELNVNALLLGDSALYLCASSLEAGDETQYFGPGTRLLVL.

This chain uses TRBV7-9 with TRBJ2-7, with 10 bases lining up with TRBD2. The CDR3 has 15 amino acids. Trimming took 3 bases from V and 2 from J; bases not matched to a gene: 4. Germline values: CDR1 SEHNR, CDR2 FQNEAQ (reference sequence). In DNA, the CDR3 is TGTGCCAGCAGCTTTCTAGCGGGGGCTCCCTACGAGCAGTACTTC. This encodes CASSFLAGAPYEQYF.

V usage is TRBV7-3 and J usage is TRBJ2-3, with 10 bases matching TRBD2. CDR3 length: 16 amino acids. Germline CDR1 and CDR2: SGHTA and FQGTGA. With V trimmed by 2 bases and J by 7 bases, 9 bases remained unmatched. This CDR3 reads CASSLASLAGRHTQYF. The DNA for the CDR3 is TGTGCCAGCAGCTTAGCGTCACTAGCGGGACGACATACGCAGTATTTT.

The V call is TRBV21-1, the J call TRBJ2-1; TRBD2 is taken as the D call from the table, unchecked against the DNA. TRBV21-1 is recorded as a pseudogene. The CDR3 extends over 17 amino acids. The CDR3 spells CASSTRLSSGRHNEQFF. CDR3 coding DNA: TGTGCCAGCAGCACACGGCTTAGTAGCGGGAGGCACAATGAGCAGTTCTTC.